The 7 T cell receptor beta chains listed next were all sequenced from one sample in a study of blood T cell repertoires in COVID-19. TCRdb keeps only in-frame clones here, not all; method: immunoSEQ multiplex PCR. The table includes about 24,000 clones, about 86% detected once. Sequences were obtained from peripheral blood. These receptors were taken from a man between 65 and 85 years old with acute or convalescent COVID-19.

The genes are TRBV29-1 and TRBJ1-1; the D gene is possibly TRBD1 (5 bases). CDR1 is SQVTM, CDR2 ANQGSEA, per germline. The CDR3 covers 14 residues. Trimming shortened V by 3 bases and J by 0 bases, and 11 bases separated the two germline ends. Here the CDR3 reads CSVDSDTLNTEAFF. The CDR3 coding sequence is TGCAGCGTTGATTCGGACACCTTGAACACTGAAGCTTTCTTT.

The genes are TRBV5-1 and TRBJ2-5, with 7 nucleotides matching TRBD1. The length of the CDR3 is 15 residues. Trimming removed 4 bases from V and 1 base from J; junction bases left unmatched: 7. In germline, CDR1 is SGHRS, CDR2 YFSETQ. The CDR3 DNA sequence: TGCGCCAGCAGCAGCTGGACAGGCATCCAAGAGACCCAGTACTTC. It encodes CASSSWTGIQETQYF. The whole variable domain, remainder taken from reference TRBV5-1 and TRBJ2-5, is KAGVTQTPRYLIKTRGQQVTLSCSPISGHRSVSWYQQTPGQGLQFLFEYFSETQRNKGNFPGRFSGRQFSNSRSEMNVSTLELGDSALYLCASSSWTGIQETQYFGPGTRLLVL.

This clone was recorded a few times. The gene calls are TRBV7-9 and TRBJ2-1; D call uncertain. The CDR3 loop spans 15 amino acids. V gave up 7 bases and J gave up 1 base, with 14 bases separating them. CDR1 and CDR2 from the germline V gene are SEHNR and FQNEAQ (reference sequence). CDR3 DNA: TGTGCCAGCATCTCTACCTCGCCGTCCTACAATGAGCAGTTCTTC. This gives the protein CASISTSPSYNEQFF. The full variable domain, its missing parts supplied by reference TRBV7-9 and TRBJ2-1, is DTGVSQNPRHKITKRGQNVTFRCDPISEHNRLYWYRQTLGQGPEFLTYFQNEAQLEKSRLLSDRFSAERPKGSFSTLEIQRTEQGDSAMYLCASISTSPSYNEQFFGPGTRLTVL.

This sequence joins TRBV29-1 and TRBJ2-2; TRBD2 is a possible D gene (5 bases). V lost 7 bases, J lost 2 bases, and 8 bases lay in between. Germline V gives CDR1 SQVTM, CDR2 ANQGSEA. The CDR3 runs 12 residues. For the CDR3, the DNA is TGCAGCGCCGGGGTAAACACCGGGGAGCTGTTTTTT. This sequence encodes CSAGVNTGELFF.

The CDR3 DNA follows: TGTGCCAGCAGCCCGAGCGGGACCGGGGAGCTGTTTTTT. This translates into CASSPSGTGELFF. The chain joins TRBV6-4 to TRBJ2-2, with D maybe TRBD2 (6 bases). CDR1 is MRHNA and CDR2 is SNTAGT in the germline V gene. Trimming took off 6 bases at V and 5 bases at J, with 10 bases between the two ends. This CDR3 spans 13 amino acids.

CDR3 amino acids: CASSPDSYGYTF. CDR3 sequence (DNA): TGTGCCAGCAGCCCGGACAGCTATGGCTACACCTTC. The rearrangement uses TRBV2 and TRBJ1-2; tentative D call: TRBD1 (6 bases). The CDR3 length is 12 residues. Germline V gene data show CDR1 as SNHLY and CDR2 as FYNNEI. The V end lost 6 bases, the J end lost 4 bases, and 9 bases lay between the germline ends.

The chain carries TRBV3-1 (or the pseudogene TRBV3-2) and TRBJ1-4; D is perhaps TRBD1 (5 bases). Germline V gives CDR1 LGHDT, CDR2 YNNKEL (reference sequence). V was clipped by 0 bases and J by 12 bases, with 14 bases between them. This CDR3 has 14 residues. The CDR3 region has the DNA TGTGCCAGCAGCCAAGACGGGGACTTGGGAGAACTGTTTTTT. It specifies CASSQDGDLGELFF.